A single TCR beta chain is shown here with its context. This specimen comes from a study of pediatric ulcerative colitis. The assay was run at survey level. The repertoire was sequenced with immunoSEQ multiplex PCR; TCRdb's copy has only in-frame clones and lacks some. Among 55,000 to 65,000 clones listed, 70% to 80% were seen once. The CDR3 totals 14 residues. Germline assignment: CDR1 KGHSH and CDR2 LQKENI. The V end lost 3 bases, the J end lost 1 base, and 7 bases lay between the germline ends. Sequencing used blood. This receptor was taken from a boy between 5 and 17 years old with moderate ulcerative colitis. The chain is built from TRBV18 and TRBJ1-5, with D unclear. Written as DNA, the CDR3 is TGTGCCAGCTCACCTCAACGAAGCAATCAGCCCCAGCATTTT. Its translation: CASSPQRSNQPQHF.